The next 13 T cell receptor beta chains were all read from a single sample in a study of patients and donors after allogeneic stem cell transplantation. TCRdb passed the RT-PCR reads through MiXCR, listing each CDR3 protein once. Among roughly 200,000 distinct CDR3 sequences, around 40% were seen once, and the ten largest hold around a tenth. The sequenced sample consisted of blood, either unsorted or a sorted T cell fraction (not recorded which). All receptors come from a human donor who was either an allogeneic HSCT recipient or a stem cell or donor lymphocyte infusion donor (not recorded which). It is not recorded whose cells these are; they may come from a transplant donor.

V and J are TRBV27 and TRBJ2-7; D may be TRBD1 (6 bases). Germline CDR1 is MNHEY and CDR2 is SMNVEV (reference sequence). V was pared by 5 bases and J by 1 base, with 12 bases between. The CDR3 spans 14 residues. CDR3 protein: CASSRTAVSYEQYF. CDR3 coding DNA: TGTGCCAGCAGTCGGACAGCCGTTTCCTACGAGCAGTACTTC.

This clonotype was seen a few times. The chain employs TRBV4-1 and TRBJ2-1; D is unresolved. V shed 4 bases and J shed 0 bases, with 10 bases lying between them. The germline CDR1 and CDR2 sequences are MGHRA and YSYEKL. The CDR3 sequence is 15 residues long. DNA for the CDR3: TGCGCCAGCAGCCTCCGGCCTCGCTCCTACAATGAGCAGTTCTTC. Its translation: CASSLRPRSYNEQFF.

The chain couples TRBV20-1 to TRBJ1-2; no clear D. V lost 4 bases, J lost 2 bases, and 5 bases lay in between. This CDR3 region has 11 residues. The V gene's germline CDR1 is DFQATT and CDR2 SNEGSKA (reference sequence). This chain's CDR3 is CSAIGNYGYTF. The CDR3, as DNA: TGCAGTGCTATCGGGAACTATGGCTACACCTTC.

J is TRBJ2-7 and V is TRBV2; 9 bases align to TRBD1. V lost 0 bases, J lost 1 base, and 7 bases stayed unmatched. Germline CDR1 and CDR2: SNHLY and FYNNEI. The CDR3 loop spans 17 amino acids. The CDR3 is CASSEAGTGGKSYEQYF. The CDR3 DNA follows: TGTGCCAGCAGTGAAGCGGGAACAGGGGGCAAATCCTACGAGCAGTACTTC.

Only a few counts were recorded for this clonotype. The rearrangement links TRBV20-1 to TRBJ1-1; D ambiguous. Trimming pared 6 bases from V and 7 bases from J, leaving 18 bases between. CDR1 and CDR2 from the germline V gene are DFQATT and SNEGSKA (reference sequence). There are 13 residues in the CDR3. The CDR3 reads CSAGGQVWGEAFF. CDR3 nucleotides: TGCAGTGCGGGAGGGCAGGTATGGGGTGAAGCTTTCTTT.

The V call is TRBV18, the J call TRBJ1-1; D unclear. The CDR3 is made up of 14 amino acids. V was shortened by 3 bases and J by 2 bases, with 10 bases between the two germline ends. Germline CDR1 and CDR2: KGHSH and LQKENI. The CDR3 sequence is CASSPQGPNTEAFF. DNA for the CDR3: TGTGCCAGCTCACCGCAAGGACCCAACACTGAAGCTTTCTTT.

The rearrangement uses TRBV6-6 and TRBJ2-5, with TRBD2 as a possible D gene (6 bases). The CDR3 is 18 residues long. The V end lost 2 bases, the J end lost 5 bases, and 24 bases lay between the germline ends. In germline, CDR1 is MNHNY, CDR2 SVGAGI (reference sequence). CDR3 protein: CASSYPGVALRPQETQYF. CDR3 in DNA: TGTGCCAGCAGTTACCCGGGGGTTGCATTACGTCCCCAGGAGACCCAGTACTTC.

The genes are TRBV12-3 or TRBV12-4 and TRBJ1-1; D possibly corresponds to TRBD1 (5 bases). V lost 6 bases and J 3 bases, leaving 23 bases between the germline ends. This CDR3 has 17 residues. In DNA, the CDR3 is TGTGCCAGCAGCCCGGGGGGGGTTGGCTTGGGCTACACTGAAGCTTTCTTT. Translation gives CASSPGGVGLGYTEAFF.

This clonotype was seen more than once but under ten times. This chain connects TRBV3-1 to TRBJ2-1; D may correspond to TRBD1 or TRBD2 (5 bases each). The CDR3 runs 15 residues. The V end lost 5 bases, the J end lost 0 bases, and 11 bases lay between the germline ends. CDR1 and CDR2 (germline): LGHDT, YNNKEL (reference sequence). The DNA for the CDR3 is TGTGCCAGCAGCACGGGACCCAGCTCCTACAATGAGCAGTTCTTC. It specifies CASSTGPSSYNEQFF.

This clonotype was counted once. In nucleotides, the CDR3 is TGCGCCAGCAGCCCATACGAGGGGAAAGATACGCAGTATTTT. It translates to CASSPYEGKDTQYF. This rearrangement joins TRBV5-1 to TRBJ2-3, with D perhaps matching TRBD1 or TRBD2 (5 bases each). The V end lost 4 bases, the J end lost 5 bases, and 14 bases lay between the germline ends. The CDR3 has 14 residues. Germline-derived CDR1 and CDR2 are SGHRS and YFSETQ.

This clonotype has more than one count but fewer than ten. This sequence joins TRBV4-2 and TRBJ1-5, with TRBD1 as a possible D gene (5 bases). CDR3 length equals 15 residues. Germline V gene lookup returns CDR1 LGHNA and CDR2 YNFKEQ. V was shortened by 5 bases and J by 1 base, with 12 bases between the two germline ends. The DNA for the CDR3 is TGTGCCAGCAGCACCTTATGGGGGAGCAATCAGCCCCAGCATTTT. Residues: CASSTLWGSNQPQHF.

V usage is TRBV4-3 and J usage is TRBJ2-7; TRBD2 aligns across 11 bases. V lost 0 bases to trimming and J lost 3 bases; unmatched junction nucleotides: 7. The CDR3 is 17 amino acids. Germline-derived CDR1 and CDR2 are LGHNA and YSLEER. The CDR3: CASSQDSGLAGGYEQYF. In DNA form, the CDR3 reads TGCGCCAGCAGCCAAGATTCGGGGCTAGCGGGGGGCTACGAGCAGTACTTC.

This clonotype was seen a handful of times. The V call is TRBV12-3 or TRBV12-4, the J call TRBJ1-6, with D hard to call. The ends were cut back, 3 bases at V and 7 bases at J, with 10 bases in the middle. The CDR3 has 14 amino acids. The CDR3 is CASSFPGENSPLHF. CDR3 bases: TGTGCCAGCAGTTTTCCAGGCGAAAATTCACCCCTCCACTTT.